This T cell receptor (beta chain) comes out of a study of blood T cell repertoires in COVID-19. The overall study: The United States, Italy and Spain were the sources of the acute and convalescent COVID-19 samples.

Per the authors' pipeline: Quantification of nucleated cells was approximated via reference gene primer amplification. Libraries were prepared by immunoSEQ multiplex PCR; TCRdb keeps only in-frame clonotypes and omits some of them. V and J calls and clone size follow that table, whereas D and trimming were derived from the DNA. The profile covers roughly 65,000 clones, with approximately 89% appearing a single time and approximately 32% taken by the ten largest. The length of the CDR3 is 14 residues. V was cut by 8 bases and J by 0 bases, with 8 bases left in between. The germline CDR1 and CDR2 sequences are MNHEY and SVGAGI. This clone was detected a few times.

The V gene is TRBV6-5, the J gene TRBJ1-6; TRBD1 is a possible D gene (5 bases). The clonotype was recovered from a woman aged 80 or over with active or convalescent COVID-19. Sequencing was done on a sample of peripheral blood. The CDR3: CASFQGSYNSPLHF. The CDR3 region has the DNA TGTGCCAGCTTCCAGGGCTCCTATAATTCACCCCTCCACTTT.